This T cell receptor beta chain was sequenced for a study of cytomegalovirus exposure and HLA in healthy donors. Broader study findings: Looking again later, the authors saw that most CMV-associated TCR beta chains seemed HLA-restricted.

Notes on this clone: Its antigen is still unknown.

V shed 3 bases, J shed 0 bases, and the junction held 5 bases outside the gene matches. Per the germline V gene, CDR1 is LNHDA and CDR2 is SQIVND (reference sequence). The CDR3 is made up of 16 amino acids. The PCR was carried out with 60 Vbeta primers and 13 Jbeta primers. Method: immunoSEQ multiplex PCR; TCRdb's copy keeps in-frame clones and lacks some. The repertoire holds some 190,000 clones, with around 87% as singletons. The TCR originated in a woman between 18 and 30 years old in good health and CMV-seronegative. The sequencing sample was made of PBMCs. The V gene is TRBV19, the J gene TRBJ2-1; 7 nucleotides line up with TRBD2. CDR3 amino acids: CASSISGGSSYNEQFF. The CDR3 nucleotides read TGTGCCAGTAGTATCTCTGGCGGGAGCTCCTACAATGAGCAGTTCTTC.